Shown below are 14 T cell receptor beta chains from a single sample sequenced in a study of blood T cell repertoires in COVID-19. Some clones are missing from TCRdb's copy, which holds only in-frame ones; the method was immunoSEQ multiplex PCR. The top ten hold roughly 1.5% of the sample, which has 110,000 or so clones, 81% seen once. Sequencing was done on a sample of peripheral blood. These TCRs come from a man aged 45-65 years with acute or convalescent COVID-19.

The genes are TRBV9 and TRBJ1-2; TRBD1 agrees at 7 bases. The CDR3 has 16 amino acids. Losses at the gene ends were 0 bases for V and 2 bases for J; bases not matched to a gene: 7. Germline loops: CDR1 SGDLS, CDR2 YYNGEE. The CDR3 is CASSVDREQGNYGYTF. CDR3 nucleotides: TGTGCCAGCAGCGTAGATCGGGAACAGGGGAACTATGGCTACACCTTC.

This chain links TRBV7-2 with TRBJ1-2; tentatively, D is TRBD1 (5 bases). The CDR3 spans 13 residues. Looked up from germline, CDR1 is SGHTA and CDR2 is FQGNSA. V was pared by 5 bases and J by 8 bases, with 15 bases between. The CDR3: CASSPRRGPGYTF. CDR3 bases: TGTGCCAGCAGCCCGCGGCGGGGACCCGGCTACACCTTC.

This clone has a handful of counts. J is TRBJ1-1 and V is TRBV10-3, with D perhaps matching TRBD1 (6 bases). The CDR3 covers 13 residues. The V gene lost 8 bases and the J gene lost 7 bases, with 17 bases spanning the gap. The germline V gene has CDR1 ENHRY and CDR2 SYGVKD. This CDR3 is CAIDQGTVGEAFF. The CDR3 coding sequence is TGTGCCATCGATCAGGGGACGGTCGGTGAAGCTTTCTTT.

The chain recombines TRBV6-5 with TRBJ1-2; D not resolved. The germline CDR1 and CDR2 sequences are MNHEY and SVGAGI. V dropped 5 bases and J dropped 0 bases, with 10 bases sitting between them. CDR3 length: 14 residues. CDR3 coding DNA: TGTGCCAGCAGTATGACTGTTTCTAACTATGGCTACACCTTC. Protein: CASSMTVSNYGYTF.

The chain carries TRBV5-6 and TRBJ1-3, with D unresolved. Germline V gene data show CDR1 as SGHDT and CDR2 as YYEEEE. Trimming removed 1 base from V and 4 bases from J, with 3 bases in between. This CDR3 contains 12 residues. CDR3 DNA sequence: TGTGCCAGCAGCTTGCAGGGAAACACCATATATTTT. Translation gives CASSLQGNTIYF.

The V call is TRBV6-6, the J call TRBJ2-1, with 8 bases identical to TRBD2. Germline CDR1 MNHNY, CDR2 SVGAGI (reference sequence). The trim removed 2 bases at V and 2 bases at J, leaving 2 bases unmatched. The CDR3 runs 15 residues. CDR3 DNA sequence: TGTGCCAGCAGTTACAGCGGGGGTCCCTACAATGAGCAGTTCTTC. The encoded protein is CASSYSGGPYNEQFF.

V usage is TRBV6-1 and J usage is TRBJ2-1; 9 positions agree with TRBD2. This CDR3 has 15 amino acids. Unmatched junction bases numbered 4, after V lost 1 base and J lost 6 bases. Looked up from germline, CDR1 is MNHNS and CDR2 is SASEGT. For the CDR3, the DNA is TGTGCCAGCAGTGAAGGAAGCGGGGGGTTCAATGAGCAGTTCTTC. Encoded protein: CASSEGSGGFNEQFF.

Written as DNA, the CDR3 is TGTGCCAGCAGTAAGACCGGGGGGGGGAGCACAGATACGCAGTATTTT. Its protein is CASSKTGGGSTDTQYF. The chain joins TRBV7-8 to TRBJ2-3; 8 bases agree with TRBD2. The CDR3 length is 16 residues. Germline CDR1 reads SGHVS; CDR2 reads FQNEAQ. Trimming took 6 bases from V and 0 from J; bases not matched to a gene: 8.

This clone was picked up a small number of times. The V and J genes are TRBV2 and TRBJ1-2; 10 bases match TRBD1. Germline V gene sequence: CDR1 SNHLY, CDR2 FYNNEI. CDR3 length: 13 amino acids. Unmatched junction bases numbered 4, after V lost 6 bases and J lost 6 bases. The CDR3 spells CASSRTGGNGYTF. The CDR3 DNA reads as TGTGCCAGCAGCCGGACAGGGGGTAATGGCTACACCTTC.

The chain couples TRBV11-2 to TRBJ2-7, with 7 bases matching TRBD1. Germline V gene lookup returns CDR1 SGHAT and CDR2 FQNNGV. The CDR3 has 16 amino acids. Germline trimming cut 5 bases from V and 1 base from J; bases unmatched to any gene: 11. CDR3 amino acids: CASSQGRGQRSYEQYF. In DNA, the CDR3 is TGTGCCAGCAGCCAAGGCCGGGGACAGAGGTCCTACGAGCAGTACTTC.

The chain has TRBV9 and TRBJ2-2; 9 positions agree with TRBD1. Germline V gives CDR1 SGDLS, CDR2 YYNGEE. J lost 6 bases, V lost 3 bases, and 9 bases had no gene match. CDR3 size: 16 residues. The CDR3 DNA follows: TGTGCCAGCAGCGCAACCGGGACAGGGCTATCCGGGGAGCTGTTTTTT. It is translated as CASSATGTGLSGELFF.

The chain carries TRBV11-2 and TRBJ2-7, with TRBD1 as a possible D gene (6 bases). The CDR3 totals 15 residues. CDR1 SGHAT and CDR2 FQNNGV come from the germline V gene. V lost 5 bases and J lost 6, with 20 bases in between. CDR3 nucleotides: TGTGCCAGCAGCCCCCAGGGGATCGGAAAACTCGAGCAGTACTTC. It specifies CASSPQGIGKLEQYF. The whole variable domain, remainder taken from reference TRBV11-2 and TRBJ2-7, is EAGVAQSPRYKIIEKRQSVAFWCNPISGHATLYWYQQILGQGPKLLIQFQNNGVVDDSQLPKDRFSAERLKGVDSTLKIQPAKLEDSAVYLCASSPQGIGKLEQYFGPGTRLTVT.

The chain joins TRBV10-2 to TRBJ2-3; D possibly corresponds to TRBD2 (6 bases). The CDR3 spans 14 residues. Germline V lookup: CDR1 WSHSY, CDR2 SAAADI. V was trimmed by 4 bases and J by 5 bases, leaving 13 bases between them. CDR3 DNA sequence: TGCGCCAGCAGTGTATGGGGGGATGGAGATACGCAGTATTTT. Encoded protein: CASSVWGDGDTQYF.

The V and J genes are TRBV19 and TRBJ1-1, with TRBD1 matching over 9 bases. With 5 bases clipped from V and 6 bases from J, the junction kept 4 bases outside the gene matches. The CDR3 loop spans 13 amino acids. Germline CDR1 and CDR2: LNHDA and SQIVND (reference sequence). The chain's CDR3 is CASSPRDRAEAFF. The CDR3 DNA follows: TGTGCCAGTAGTCCGAGGGACAGGGCTGAAGCTTTCTTT.